The entry below describes one T cell receptor (beta chain). Its target is unknown. This CDR3 is built from 15 residues. The V and J ends lost 4 bases and 0 bases respectively, with 12 bases between them. Per germline, CDR1 LNHDA and CDR2 SQIVND (reference sequence). Treatment reported: approximately nine-day PBMC culture with coronavirus spike peptide pools or control peptides (ViraFEST assay). ViraFEST used peptide pools to expand antigen-specific T cells, then sequenced TCRs. Scientists ran DNA taken from cultured CD4+ T cells through the Oncomine TCR Beta short-read assay for sequencing. TCRdb analysed the PCR reads with MiXCR anew, one entry per CDR3 protein. This table has 9,500 to 10,000 distinct CDR3 sequences, under 50% appearing once. The record originates from a study of vaccination and CD4 T cells after COVID-19. Whole-study context: Cells were stimulated with overlapping spike peptide pools from SARS-CoV-2, HCoV-NL63, HCoV-OC43 and HCoV-229E. Cultures designated as controls were supplied with a CEFX pool, an HIV-1 Nef pool, or no peptide.

Sequenced: CD4+ T cells from blood, cultured in vitro. The gene calls are TRBV19 and TRBJ1-1; no firm D call. The source of this sequence is a human donor who had recovered from COVID-19. The CDR3 spells CASSRPGSMNTEAFF. CDR3 sequence (DNA): TGTGCCAGTAGTAGGCCGGGGAGCATGAACACTGAAGCTTTCTTT.